The 20 T cell receptor beta chains presented below share a single source sample, sequenced in a study of identical twins. TCRdb re-called the 5' RACE reads through MiXCR, storing one row per CDR3 protein. The sample lists 200,000 to 300,000 distinct CDR3 sequences; roughly 10% were seen once. Sequenced material: memory T cells sorted from blood. These receptors were obtained from a man aged 50 to 59 in good health.

In this sample, this clonotype turned up a few times. The V gene is TRBV3-1, the J gene TRBJ1-6; D is unclear. This CDR3 has 15 amino acids. Between the trimmed V and J ends, which lost 2 bases and 7 bases, there was a span of 12 bases. Germline V gene data show CDR1 as LGHDT and CDR2 as YNNKEL (reference sequence). CDR3 nucleotides: TGTGCCAGCAGCCAATTGGCAGGAGAGAATTCACCCCTCCACTTT. Amino acids: CASSQLAGENSPLHF.

This clonotype has a count of ten or more. The chain is built from TRBV16 and TRBJ2-1, with 12 bases aligning to TRBD1. V shed 3 bases and J 9 bases; nucleotides not matched to a gene: 9. CDR1 and CDR2 from the germline V gene are KGHSY and FQNENV. The CDR3 sequence is 16 residues long. The CDR3 is CASSHLPGQGAFEQFF. In DNA form, the CDR3 reads TGTGCCAGCAGCCACCTACCGGGACAGGGGGCTTTTGAGCAGTTCTTC.

This clonotype was detected a few times. V is TRBV7-2 and J is TRBJ1-5; 10 bases are a match to TRBD1. The J segment lost 5 bases and the V segment lost 3 bases, leaving 1 base of the junction unmatched. The V gene's germline CDR1 is SGHTA and CDR2 FQGNSA. The CDR3 has 14 amino acids. The CDR3 protein is CASSFGTGDQPQHF. CDR3 sequence (DNA): TGTGCCAGCAGCTTCGGGACAGGGGATCAGCCCCAGCATTTT.

This chain uses TRBV5-6 with TRBJ2-5; D gene uncertain. V was shortened by 5 bases and J by 3 bases, with 17 bases between the two germline ends. The CDR3 has 15 amino acids. Germline V gene data show CDR1 as SGHDT and CDR2 as YYEEEE. In DNA form, the CDR3 reads TGTGCCAGCAGGCCACGATGGATCGGAGAAGAGACCCAGTACTTC. Its protein is CASRPRWIGEETQYF.

The gene calls are TRBV6-9 and TRBJ2-3; D is possibly TRBD1 (5 bases). CDR3 size: 16 residues. The V gene's germline CDR1 is MNHGY and CDR2 SVAAGI. Trimming removed 0 bases from V and 0 bases from J, with 10 bases in between. As DNA, the CDR3 is TGTGCCAGCAGTTATTCACATACAGGTAGCACAGATACGCAGTATTTT. This codes for CASSYSHTGSTDTQYF.

The chain carries TRBV4-2 and TRBJ2-1; TRBD2 agrees at 9 bases. This CDR3 contains 18 residues. Trimming took 0 bases from V and 10 from J; bases not matched to a gene: 16. Germline V gene lookup returns CDR1 LGHNA and CDR2 YNFKEQ. This chain's CDR3 is CASSQDITSGSGRREQFF. In DNA, the CDR3 is TGTGCCAGCAGCCAAGATATCACTAGCGGGTCCGGTCGGAGGGAGCAGTTCTTC.

This clonotype occurred many times. V usage is TRBV18 and J usage is TRBJ2-3; D is undetermined. The CDR3 runs 12 residues. From germline, CDR1 is KGHSH and CDR2 LQKENI. V lost 3 bases to trimming and J lost 5 bases, with 6 bases between them. The CDR3 sequence: CASSPTQDTQYF. CDR3 DNA sequence: TGTGCCAGCTCACCGACCCAAGATACGCAGTATTTT.

This clonotype was counted between two and nine times. The rearrangement links TRBV18 to TRBJ2-7; 8 bases are a match to TRBD1. CDR3 length equals 13 residues. After removal of 2 bases from V and 9 bases from J, the junction contained 6 bases not matched to a gene. Germline V gene sequence: CDR1 KGHSH, CDR2 LQKENI. The CDR3 DNA reads as TGTGCCAGCTCACCAGTGACAGGGGATGTGCAGTACTTC. Residues: CASSPVTGDVQYF.

The table lists this clonotype with many counts. The chain employs TRBV7-2 and TRBJ2-7, with TRBD1 identical over 9 bases. CDR3 size: 15 residues. V lost 1 base and J lost 7; bases outside the gene matches: 8. The germline gives CDR1 SGHTA, CDR2 FQGNSA. The CDR3 DNA reads TGTGCCAGCAGCTTAGGGGGGACAGGGCGCAGAGAGCAGTACTTC. It yields the protein CASSLGGTGRREQYF.

The V gene is TRBV18, the J gene TRBJ2-5, with TRBD1 identical over 8 bases. This CDR3 contains 15 residues. CDR1 and CDR2 (germline): KGHSH, LQKENI. V shed 5 bases and J 2 bases; nucleotides not matched to a gene: 7. This chain's CDR3 is CASSIQGAGQETQYF. The CDR3, as DNA: TGTGCCAGCTCAATCCAGGGGGCTGGGCAAGAGACCCAGTACTTC.

This clonotype was recorded a few times. The V and J genes are TRBV9 and TRBJ1-1, with D possibly being TRBD1 (6 bases). There are 15 residues in the CDR3. V was pared by 0 bases and J by 11 bases, with 20 bases between. CDR1 is SGDLS, CDR2 YYNGEE, per germline. The CDR3: CASSVVGGSGAVAFF. The CDR3 nucleotides read TGTGCCAGCAGCGTAGTAGGGGGGTCGGGGGCCGTCGCTTTCTTT.

In its sample, this clonotype was seen many times. The rearrangement joins TRBV28 to TRBJ2-1; 7 positions match TRBD1. V lost 0 bases to trimming and J lost 7 bases; unmatched junction nucleotides: 3. The CDR3 has 14 amino acids. Per the germline V gene, CDR1 is MDHEN and CDR2 is SYDVKM. The CDR3, as DNA: TGTGCCAGCAGTTTATGGACAGGGACAAATGAGCAGTTCTTC. Translation gives CASSLWTGTNEQFF.

The V and J genes are TRBV20-1 and TRBJ2-4; D gene ambiguous. In germline, CDR1 is DFQATT, CDR2 SNEGSKA (reference sequence). V dropped 0 bases and J dropped 9 bases, with 9 bases sitting between them. The CDR3 covers 12 residues. CDR3 DNA sequence: TGCAGTGCTAGAGATCCCCGTGGCATTCAGTACTTC. This translates into CSARDPRGIQYF.

The chain links TRBV11-2 to TRBJ2-7; 10 bases fit TRBD2. V trimming: 5 bases; J trimming: 3 bases; junction bases outside the gene matches: 7. The CDR3 length is 15 residues. Germline V lookup: CDR1 SGHAT, CDR2 FQNNGV. DNA of the CDR3: TGTGCCAGCAGCCTCAGCGGGAGGGTTTTCTACGAGCAGTACTTC. This translates into CASSLSGRVFYEQYF.

This clonotype was observed a handful of times. The V gene is TRBV4-1, the J gene TRBJ1-5; 8 bases align to TRBD1. Per germline, CDR1 MGHRA and CDR2 YSYEKL. CDR3 length: 15 amino acids. V was clipped by 3 bases and J by 7 bases; unmatched bases: 8. Written as DNA, the CDR3 is TGCGCCAGCAGCCAGGAGTCAGGGGGCTGGCAGCCCCAGCATTTT. Protein product: CASSQESGGWQPQHF.

The rearrangement uses TRBV20-1 and TRBJ2-1; 9 bases line up with TRBD1. CDR3 length: 13 amino acids. J gave up 4 bases and V 6 bases, and 4 bases lay outside the gene matches. Germline V CDR1 and CDR2: DFQATT, SNEGSKA (reference sequence). CDR3 protein: CSAPGTGYNEQFF. DNA for the CDR3: TGCAGTGCCCCCGGGACAGGGTACAATGAGCAGTTCTTC.

This clonotype turned up a few times. The V gene is TRBV10-3, the J gene TRBJ2-7; TRBD1 might be the D (5 bases). The CDR3 sequence is 12 residues long. V was clipped by 3 bases and J by 5 bases, with 8 bases between them. The germline gives CDR1 ENHRY, CDR2 SYGVKD. The CDR3 nucleotides are TGTGCCATCAGTGATGTAGGGGACGAGCAGTACTTC. Amino acids: CAISDVGDEQYF.

The chain links TRBV12-3 or TRBV12-4 to TRBJ1-5, with a weak D call TRBD1 (5 bases). V gave up 3 bases and J gave up 4 bases, with 7 bases separating them. This CDR3 has 13 residues. The CDR3: CASSFDRNQPQHF. DNA for the CDR3: TGTGCCAGCAGTTTCGACAGAAATCAGCCCCAGCATTTT.

Many counts were recorded for this clonotype. The chain joins TRBV4-1 to TRBJ1-6; perhaps TRBD1 as D (5 bases). There are 16 residues in the CDR3. Trimming took off 1 base at V and 7 bases at J, with 14 bases between the two ends. The V gene's germline CDR1 is MGHRA and CDR2 YSYEKL. The CDR3 DNA is TGCGCCAGCAGCCAAGTGTCTTTTTGGGGGAATTCACCCCTCCACTTT. This sequence encodes CASSQVSFWGNSPLHF.

This clonotype was seen ten or more times. The chain is built from TRBV10-3 and TRBJ2-7, with unresolved D. V was trimmed by 2 bases and J by 3 bases, leaving 5 bases between them. Per germline, CDR1 ENHRY and CDR2 SYGVKD. The CDR3 has 12 residues. The CDR3 loop is CAISERSYEQYF. DNA for the CDR3: TGTGCCATCAGTGAGAGGAGCTACGAGCAGTACTTC.